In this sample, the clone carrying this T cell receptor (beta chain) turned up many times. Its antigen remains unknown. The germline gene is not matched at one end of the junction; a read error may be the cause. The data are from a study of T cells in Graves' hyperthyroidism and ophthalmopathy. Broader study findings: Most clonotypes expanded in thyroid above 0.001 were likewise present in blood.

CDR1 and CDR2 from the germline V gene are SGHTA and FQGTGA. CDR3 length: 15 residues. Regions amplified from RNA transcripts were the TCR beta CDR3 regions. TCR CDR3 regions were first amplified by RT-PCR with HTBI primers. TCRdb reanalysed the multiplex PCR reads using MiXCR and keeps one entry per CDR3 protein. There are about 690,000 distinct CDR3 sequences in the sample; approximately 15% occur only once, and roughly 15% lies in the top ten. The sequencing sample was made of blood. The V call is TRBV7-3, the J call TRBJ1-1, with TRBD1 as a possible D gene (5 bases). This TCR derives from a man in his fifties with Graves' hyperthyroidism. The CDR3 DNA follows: TGCGCCAGCAGCTTGGGGCGGACGGCGAACACTGAAGCTTTCTTT. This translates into CASSLGRTANTEAFF.